What follows are 2 T cell receptor beta chains derived from one specimen sequenced in a study of blood T cell repertoires in COVID-19. Clones were sequenced by immunoSEQ multiplex PCR, and TCRdb holds only the in-frame ones, with some missing. The table lists 110,000 to 150,000 clones, around 81% of them singletons. Input material: PBMCs or T cells enriched from blood (not recorded which). The receptors here all came from a woman in her 40s who had recovered from COVID-19.

This sequence joins TRBV9 and TRBJ1-3; no firm D call. Trimming shortened V by 0 bases and J by 0 bases, and 7 bases separated the two germline ends. The CDR3 sequence is 15 residues long. The V gene's germline CDR1 is SGDLS and CDR2 YYNGEE. CDR3 sequence: CASSVDPGSGNTIYF. The CDR3 DNA sequence: TGTGCCAGCAGCGTAGATCCAGGCTCTGGAAACACCATATATTTT.

J is TRBJ1-1 and V is TRBV5-4; D uncertain. The CDR3 is 13 amino acids. Germline values: CDR1 SGHNT, CDR2 YYREEE (reference sequence). Trimming cost V 0 bases and J 1 base, with 4 bases left between them. This CDR3 is CASSLAGNTEAFF. CDR3 coding DNA: TGTGCCAGCAGCTTGGCGGGGAACACTGAAGCTTTCTTT. The full variable domain, in which reference TRBV5-4 and TRBJ1-1 provide the parts outside the CDR3, is ETGVTQSPTHLIKTRGQQVTLRCSSQSGHNTVSWYQQALGQGPQFIFQYYREEENGRGNFPPRFSGLQFPNYSSELNVNALELDDSALYLCASSLAGNTEAFFGQGTRLTVV.